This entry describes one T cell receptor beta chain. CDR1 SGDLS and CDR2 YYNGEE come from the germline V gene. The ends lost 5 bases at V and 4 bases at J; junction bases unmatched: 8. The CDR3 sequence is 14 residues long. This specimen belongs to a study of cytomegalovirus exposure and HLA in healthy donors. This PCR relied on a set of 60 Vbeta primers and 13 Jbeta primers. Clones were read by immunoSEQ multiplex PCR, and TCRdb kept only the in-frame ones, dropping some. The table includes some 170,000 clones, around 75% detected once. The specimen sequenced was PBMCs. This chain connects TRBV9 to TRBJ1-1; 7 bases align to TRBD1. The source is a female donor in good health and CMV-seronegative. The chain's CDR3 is CASSTQGKGTEAFF. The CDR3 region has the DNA TGTGCCAGCAGTACACAGGGGAAAGGCACTGAAGCTTTCTTT.